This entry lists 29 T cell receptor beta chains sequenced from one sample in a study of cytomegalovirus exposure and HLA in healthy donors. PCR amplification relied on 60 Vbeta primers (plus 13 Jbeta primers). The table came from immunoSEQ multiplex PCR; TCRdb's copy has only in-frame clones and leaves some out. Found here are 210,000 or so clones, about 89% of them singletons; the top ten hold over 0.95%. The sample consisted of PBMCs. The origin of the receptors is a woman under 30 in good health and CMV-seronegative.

CDR3 amino acids: CASAFDQGGSNQPQHF. The CDR3 nucleotides read TGTGCCAGCGCCTTCGATCAGGGGGGATCGAATCAGCCCCAGCATTTT. V usage is TRBV18 and J usage is TRBJ1-5; 7 nucleotides match TRBD1. V shed 8 bases, J shed 4 bases, and the junction held 14 bases outside the gene matches. This CDR3 is built from 16 residues. Germline assignment: CDR1 KGHSH and CDR2 LQKENI.

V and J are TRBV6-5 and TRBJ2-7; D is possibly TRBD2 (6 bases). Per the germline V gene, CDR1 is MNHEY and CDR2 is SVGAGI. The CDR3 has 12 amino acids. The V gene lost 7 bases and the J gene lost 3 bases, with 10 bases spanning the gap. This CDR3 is CASTSEGYEQYF. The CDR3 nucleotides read TGTGCCAGCACCTCGGAGGGCTACGAGCAGTACTTC.

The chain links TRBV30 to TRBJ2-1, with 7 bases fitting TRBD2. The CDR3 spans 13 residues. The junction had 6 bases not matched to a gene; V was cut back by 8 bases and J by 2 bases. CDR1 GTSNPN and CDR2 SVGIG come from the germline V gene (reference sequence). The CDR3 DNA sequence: TGTGCCGGAGAGCGGGATCCCTACAATGAGCAGTTCTTC. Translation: CAGERDPYNEQFF. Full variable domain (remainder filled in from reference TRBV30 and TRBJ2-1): SQTIHQWPATLVQPVGSPLSLECTVEGTSNPNLYWYRQAAGRGLQLLFYSVGIGQISSEVPQNLSASRPQDRQFILSSKKLLLSDSGFYLCAGERDPYNEQFFGPGTRLTVL.

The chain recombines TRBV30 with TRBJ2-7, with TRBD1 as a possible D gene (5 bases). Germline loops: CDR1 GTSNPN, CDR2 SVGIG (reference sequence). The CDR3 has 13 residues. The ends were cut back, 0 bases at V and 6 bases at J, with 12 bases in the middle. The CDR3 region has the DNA TGTGCCTGGAGTGTATCCAGGGCTGGCGAGCAGTACTTC. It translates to CAWSVSRAGEQYF. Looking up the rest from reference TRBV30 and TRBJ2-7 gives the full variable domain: SQTIHQWPATLVQPVGSPLSLECTVEGTSNPNLYWYRQAAGRGLQLLFYSVGIGQISSEVPQNLSASRPQDRQFILSSKKLLLSDSGFYLCAWSVSRAGEQYFGPGTRLTVT.

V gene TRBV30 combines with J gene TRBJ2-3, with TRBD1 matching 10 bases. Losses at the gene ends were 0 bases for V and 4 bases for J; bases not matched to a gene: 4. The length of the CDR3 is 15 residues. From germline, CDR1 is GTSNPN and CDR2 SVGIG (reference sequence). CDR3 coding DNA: TGTGCCTGGAGTGTATCAGGGACAGGGGCAGATACGCAGTATTTT. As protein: CAWSVSGTGADTQYF.

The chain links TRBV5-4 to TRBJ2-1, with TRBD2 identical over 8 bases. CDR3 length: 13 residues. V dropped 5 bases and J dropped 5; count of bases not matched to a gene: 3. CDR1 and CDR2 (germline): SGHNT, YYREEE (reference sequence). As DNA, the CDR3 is TGTGCCAGCAGACGGGAGGGAGACAATGAGCAGTTCTTC. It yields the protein CASRREGDNEQFF. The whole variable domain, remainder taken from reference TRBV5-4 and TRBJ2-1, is ETGVTQSPTHLIKTRGQQVTLRCSSQSGHNTVSWYQQALGQGPQFIFQYYREEENGRGNFPPRFSGLQFPNYSSELNVNALELDDSALYLCASRREGDNEQFFGPGTRLTVL.

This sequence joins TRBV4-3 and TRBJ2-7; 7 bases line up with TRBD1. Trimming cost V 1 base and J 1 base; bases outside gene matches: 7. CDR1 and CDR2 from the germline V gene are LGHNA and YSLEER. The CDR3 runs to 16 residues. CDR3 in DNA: TGCGCCAGCAGCCAAGCAGCCGGGACAGTATCCTACGAGCAGTACTTC. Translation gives CASSQAAGTVSYEQYF.

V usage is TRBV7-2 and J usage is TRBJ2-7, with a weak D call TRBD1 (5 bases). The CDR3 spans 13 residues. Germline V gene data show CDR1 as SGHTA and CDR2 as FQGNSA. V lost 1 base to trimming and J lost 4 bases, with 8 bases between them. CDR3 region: CASSLGQKYEQYF. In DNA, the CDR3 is TGTGCCAGCAGCTTAGGACAGAAGTACGAGCAGTACTTC.

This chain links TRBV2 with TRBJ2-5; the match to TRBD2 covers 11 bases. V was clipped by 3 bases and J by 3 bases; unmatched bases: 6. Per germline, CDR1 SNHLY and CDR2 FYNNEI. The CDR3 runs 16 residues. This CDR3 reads CASSDPLAGAKETQYF. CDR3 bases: TGTGCCAGCAGTGACCCACTAGCGGGGGCCAAAGAGACCCAGTACTTC.

The CDR3 region has the DNA TGTGCCAGCAGCTTGTCAACTTACACTGAAGCTTTCTTT. It is translated as CASSLSTYTEAFF. V and J are TRBV7-9 and TRBJ1-1; D gene unclear. The CDR3 consists of 13 residues. The V gene lost 3 bases and the J gene lost 3 bases, with 8 bases spanning the gap. The germline V gene encodes CDR1 SEHNR and CDR2 FQNEAQ (reference sequence).

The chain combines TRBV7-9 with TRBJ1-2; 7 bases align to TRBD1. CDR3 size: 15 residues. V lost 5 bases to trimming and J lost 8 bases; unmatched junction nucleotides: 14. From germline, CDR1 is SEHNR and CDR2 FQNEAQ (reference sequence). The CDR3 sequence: CASSPLDRAPRGYTF. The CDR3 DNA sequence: TGTGCCAGCAGCCCCCTTGACAGGGCACCTAGGGGCTACACCTTC.

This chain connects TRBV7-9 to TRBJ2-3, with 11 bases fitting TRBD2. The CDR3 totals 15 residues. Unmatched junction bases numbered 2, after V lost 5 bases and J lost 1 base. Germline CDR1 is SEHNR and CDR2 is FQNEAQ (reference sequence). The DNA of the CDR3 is TGTGCCAGCAGCCAACTAGCGGGGGGCACAGATACGCAGTATTTT. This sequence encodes CASSQLAGGTDTQYF.

CDR3 sequence (DNA): TGTGCCAGCAGGAGGACAGGGGGCTACGAGCAGTACTTC. Residues: CASRRTGGYEQYF. The chain is built from TRBV27 and TRBJ2-5; TRBD1 matches at 10 bases. Judging by the DNA end, TRBJ2-7 fits better; the J call may be wrong. The CDR3 contains 13 residues. The V gene's germline CDR1 is MNHEY and CDR2 SMNVEV (reference sequence).

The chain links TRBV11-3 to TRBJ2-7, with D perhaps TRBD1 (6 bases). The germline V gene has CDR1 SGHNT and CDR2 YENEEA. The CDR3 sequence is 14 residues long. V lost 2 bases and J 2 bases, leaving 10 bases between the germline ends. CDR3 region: CASSLRDKAYEQYF. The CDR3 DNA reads TGTGCCAGCAGCTTACGGGACAAGGCCTACGAGCAGTACTTC.

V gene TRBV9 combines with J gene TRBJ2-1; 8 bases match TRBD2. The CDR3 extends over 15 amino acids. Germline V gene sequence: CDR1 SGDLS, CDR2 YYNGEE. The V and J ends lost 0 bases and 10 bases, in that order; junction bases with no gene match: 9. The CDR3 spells CASSVEGGGPGEQFF. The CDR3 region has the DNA TGTGCCAGCAGCGTAGAAGGCGGGGGGCCGGGGGAGCAGTTCTTC.

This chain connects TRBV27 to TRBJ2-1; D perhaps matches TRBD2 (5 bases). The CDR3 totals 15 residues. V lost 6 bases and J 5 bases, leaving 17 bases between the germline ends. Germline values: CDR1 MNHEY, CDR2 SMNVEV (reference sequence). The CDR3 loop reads CASRQGSGKHNEQFF. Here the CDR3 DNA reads TGTGCCAGCAGACAAGGGAGCGGAAAACACAATGAGCAGTTCTTC.

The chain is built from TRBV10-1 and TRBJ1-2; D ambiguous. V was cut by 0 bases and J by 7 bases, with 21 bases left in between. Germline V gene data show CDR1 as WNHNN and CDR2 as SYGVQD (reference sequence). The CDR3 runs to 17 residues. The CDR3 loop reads CASSESLVRGTSSGYTF. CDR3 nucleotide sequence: TGCGCCAGCAGTGAGTCTTTGGTACGGGGAACCTCAAGTGGCTACACCTTC.

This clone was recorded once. CDR3: CASSYATGNTEAFF. Here the CDR3 DNA reads TGTGCCAGCAGTTACGCCACAGGGAACACTGAAGCTTTCTTT. The V and J genes are TRBV6-5 and TRBJ1-1, with D maybe TRBD1 (5 bases). The CDR3 spans 14 residues. V lost 2 bases and J 1 base, leaving 8 bases between the germline ends. Germline CDR1 reads MNHEY; CDR2 reads SVGAGI.

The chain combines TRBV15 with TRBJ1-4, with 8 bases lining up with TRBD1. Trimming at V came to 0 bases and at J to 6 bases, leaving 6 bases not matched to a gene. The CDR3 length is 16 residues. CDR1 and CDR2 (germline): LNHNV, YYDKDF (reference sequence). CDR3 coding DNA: TGTGCCACCAGCAGAGACGAAGACAGGGGATATGAAAAACTGTTTTTT. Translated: CATSRDEDRGYEKLFF. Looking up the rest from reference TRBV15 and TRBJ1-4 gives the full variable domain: DAMVIQNPRYQVTQFGKPVTLSCSQTLNHNVMYWYQQKSSQAPKLLFHYYDKDFNNEADTPDNFQSRRPNTSFCFLDIRSPGLGDTAMYLCATSRDEDRGYEKLFFGSGTQLSVL.

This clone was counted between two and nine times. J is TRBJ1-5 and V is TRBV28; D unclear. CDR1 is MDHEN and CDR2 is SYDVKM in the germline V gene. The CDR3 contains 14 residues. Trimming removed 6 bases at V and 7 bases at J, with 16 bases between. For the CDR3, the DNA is TGTGCCAGCAGGATTGGAGGGTCTGGCCAGCCCCAGCATTTT. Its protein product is CASRIGGSGQPQHF.

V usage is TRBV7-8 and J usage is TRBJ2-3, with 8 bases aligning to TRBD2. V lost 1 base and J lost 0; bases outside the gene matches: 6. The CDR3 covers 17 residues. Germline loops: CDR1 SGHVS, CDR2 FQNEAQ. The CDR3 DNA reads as TGTGCCAGCAGCTTAGTCGGGCGGGGGGCTAGCACAGATACGCAGTATTTT. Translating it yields CASSLVGRGASTDTQYF.

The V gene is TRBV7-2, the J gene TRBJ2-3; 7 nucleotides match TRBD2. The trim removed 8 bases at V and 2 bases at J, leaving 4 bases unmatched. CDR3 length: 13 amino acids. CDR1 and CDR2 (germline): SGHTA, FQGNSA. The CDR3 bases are TGTGCCAGCGGGGGGGAACTCACAGATACGCAGTATTTT. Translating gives CASGGELTDTQYF.

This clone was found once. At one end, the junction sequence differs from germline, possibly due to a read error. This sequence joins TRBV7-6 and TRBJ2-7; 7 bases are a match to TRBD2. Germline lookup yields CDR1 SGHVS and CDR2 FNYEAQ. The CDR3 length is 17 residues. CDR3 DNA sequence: TGTGCCAGCAGCCCTGTGGGCCTTAGCGGGCGCTCCCACGAGCAGTACTTC. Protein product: CASSPVGLSGRSHEQYF.

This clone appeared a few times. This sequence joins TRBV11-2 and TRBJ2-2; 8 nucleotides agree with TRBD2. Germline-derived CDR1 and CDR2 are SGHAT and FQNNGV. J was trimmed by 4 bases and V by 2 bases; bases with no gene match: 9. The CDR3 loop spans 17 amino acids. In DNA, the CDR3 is TGTGCCAGCAGCTTACGGGGGGGCCAGGCGGGCACCGGGGAGCTGTTTTTT. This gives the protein CASSLRGGQAGTGELFF.

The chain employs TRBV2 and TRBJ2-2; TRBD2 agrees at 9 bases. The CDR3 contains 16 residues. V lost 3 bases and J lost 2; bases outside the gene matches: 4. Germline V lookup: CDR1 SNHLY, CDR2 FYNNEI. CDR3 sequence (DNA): TGTGCCAGCAGTGACCTTAGCGGGGGAAACACCGGGGAGCTGTTTTTT. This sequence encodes CASSDLSGGNTGELFF.

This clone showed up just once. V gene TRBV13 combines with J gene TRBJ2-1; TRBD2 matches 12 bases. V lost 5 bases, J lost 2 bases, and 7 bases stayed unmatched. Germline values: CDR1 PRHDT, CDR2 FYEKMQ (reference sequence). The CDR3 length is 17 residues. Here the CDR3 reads CASSARLAGVTYNEQFF. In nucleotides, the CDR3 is TGTGCCAGCAGCGCACGACTAGCGGGGGTGACCTACAATGAGCAGTTCTTC. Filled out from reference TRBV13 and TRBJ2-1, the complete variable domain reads AAGVIQSPRHLIKEKRETATLKCYPIPRHDTVYWYQQGPGQDPQFLISFYEKMQSDKGSIPDRFSAQQFSDYHSELNMSSLELGDSALYFCASSARLAGVTYNEQFFGPGTRLTVL.

CDR3 protein: CSGLAAYGTGELFF. The CDR3 coding sequence is TGCAGCGGATTAGCGGCGTATGGTACCGGGGAGCTGTTTTTT. This sequence joins TRBV29-1 and TRBJ2-2, with D perhaps matching TRBD2 (6 bases). The V end lost 7 bases, the J end lost 5 bases, and 17 bases lay between the germline ends. The germline V gene encodes CDR1 SQVTM and CDR2 ANQGSEA. This CDR3 comprises 14 residues.

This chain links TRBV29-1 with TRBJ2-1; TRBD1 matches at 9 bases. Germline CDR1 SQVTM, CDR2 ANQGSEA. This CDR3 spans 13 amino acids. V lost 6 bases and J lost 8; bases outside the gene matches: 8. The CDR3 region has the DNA TGCAGCGTCGGACCCGGACAGGGGTATGAGCAGTTCTTC. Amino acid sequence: CSVGPGQGYEQFF.

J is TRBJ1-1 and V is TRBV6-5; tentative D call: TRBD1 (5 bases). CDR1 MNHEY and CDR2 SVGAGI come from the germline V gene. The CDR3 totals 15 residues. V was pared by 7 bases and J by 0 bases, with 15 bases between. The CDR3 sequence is CASTSQGSLNTEAFF. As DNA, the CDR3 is TGTGCCAGCACCTCGCAGGGCAGTTTGAACACTGAAGCTTTCTTT.